The following is a TCR beta chain sequence with its context. The method was immunoSEQ multiplex PCR; TCRdb's version includes in-frame clones alone and lacks a portion of them. The table records about 280,000 clones, around 88% of them present only once. This sample is drawn from a study of blood T cell repertoires in COVID-19. After removal of 6 bases from V and 4 bases from J, the junction contained 5 bases not matched to a gene. The CDR3 contains 14 residues. The V gene's germline CDR1 is MNHEY and CDR2 SVGAGI. This receptor was taken from a middle-aged woman who had recovered from COVID-19. The sample comprised PBMCs or T cells enriched from blood (not recorded which). The genes are TRBV6-5 and TRBJ2-7, with 11 bases aligning to TRBD1. The CDR3 is CASREDRGLYEQYF. CDR3 sequence (DNA): TGTGCCAGCAGGGAGGACAGGGGGCTTTACGAGCAGTACTTC.